This is a list of T cell receptor beta chains from one sample in a study of T cells in Graves' hyperthyroidism and ophthalmopathy. From the multiplex PCR reads, TCRdb called clonotypes with MiXCR, one entry per CDR3 protein. The sample lists approximately 570,000 distinct CDR3 sequences, less than 20% occurring once. Sequenced input: blood. These receptor sequences come from a man aged 35-49 years with Graves' ophthalmopathy. CDR3s include the opening cysteine and the closing phenylalanine or tryptophan. D genes are given only for firm matches. Expanded clones are given a class, and other clones once, few, many or no size at all.

d_call j_call clone_size v_call cdr3_nt cdr3_aa
NA TRBJ2-2 NA TRBV4-1 TGCGCCAGCAGCCAAGAAGGGTGGGGGAACACCGGGGAGCTGTTTTTT CASSQEGWGNTGELFF
NA TRBJ2-1 few TRBV5-1 TGCGCCAGCAGCTTCAGGAGTTTAGGGGGGGCTCACTACAATGAGCAGTTCTTC CASSFRSLGGAHYNEQFF
NA TRBJ2-1 many TRBV7-9 TGTGCCAGCAGCTTAAACGGGGCGCAGTTCTTC CASSLNGAQFF
TRBD1 TRBJ1-2 NA TRBV7-9 TGTGCCAGCAGCTTCACAGGGGAAAATGGCTACACCTTC CASSFTGENGYTF
TRBD2 TRBJ2-2 NA TRBV7-2 TGTGCCAGCAGCATAACTAGCGGAGACACCGGGGAGCTGTTTTTT CASSITSGDTGELFF
TRBD2 TRBJ2-1 many TRBV12-3/TRBV12-4 TGTGCCAGCAGTTTAGCAGGGACTAGCGGTCCAACCTACAATGAGCAGTTCTTC CASSLAGTSGPTYNEQFF
TRBD1 TRBJ1-2 NA TRBV7-9 TGTGCCAGCAGCTTAGTAGGCAACAGGGGAGCTGGCTACACCTTC CASSLVGNRGAGYTF
NA TRBJ2-2 many TRBV28 TGTGCCAGCAGTTTGGCGCGCACCGGGGAGCTGTTTTTT CASSLARTGELFF
NA TRBJ1-5 NA TRBV18 TGTGCCAGCTCACAGGACCGGTCTCAGGGAACGTTCAATCAGCCCCAGCATTTT CASSQDRSQGTFNQPQHF
TRBD2 TRBJ2-7 NA TRBV11-2 TGTGCCAGCAGCCGAGGGACTAGCGGGGCCGAGCAGTACTTC CASSRGTSGAEQYF
TRBD1 TRBJ1-1 many TRBV7-9 TGTGCCAGCAGCTTAGCGGGGACAGTAAAAGCTTTCTTT CASSLAGTVKAFF
TRBD2 TRBJ2-5 NA TRBV5-1 TGCGCCAGCAGCTTAACTAGCGCTCAACAAGAGACCCAGTACTTC CASSLTSAQQETQYF
NA TRBJ2-2 many TRBV5-1 TGCGCCAGCAGCGCACCAGGCGGGGAGCTGTTTTTT CASSAPGGELFF
NA TRBJ1-5 once TRBV3-1 TGTGCCAGCAGCCAAGGACTTACTACGCAGCCCCAGCATTTT CASSQGLTTQPQHF
NA TRBJ2-1 NA TRBV5-1 TGCGCCAGCAGCTTGGATCCTAGCTCGAGGAATGAGCAGTTCTTC CASSLDPSSRNEQFF
NA TRBJ2-1 NA TRBV7-9 TGTGCCAGCAGCTTAAGTAAGCTAGGAGTGAACTCCTACAATGAGCAGTTCTTC CASSLSKLGVNSYNEQFF
NA TRBJ1-6 few TRBV27 TGTGCCAGCAGTTGGGTGGAGCGTTCACCCCTCCACTTT CASSWVERSPLHF
NA TRBJ1-3 NA TRBV7-2 TGTGCCAGCAGCCCTTTGCAGGGTATCTCTGGAAACACCATATATTTT CASSPLQGISGNTIYF
NA TRBJ1-4 NA TRBV2 TGTGCCACCAAAGGATGGACACGTCAAAGTGAAAAACTGTTTTTT CATKGWTRQSEKLFF
NA TRBJ2-7 many TRBV20-1 TGCAGTGCTAGAGGACAGCTATACGAGCAGTACTTC CSARGQLYEQYF
TRBD1 TRBJ1-2 many TRBV12-3/TRBV12-4 TGTGCCAGCAGGACAGGACAGGGGGCGAGGGGCTACACCTTC CASRTGQGARGYTF
NA TRBJ2-5 many TRBV10-3 TGTGCCATCAGTGAGGGACAGAGCCAAGAGACCCAGTACTTC CAISEGQSQETQYF
TRBD2 TRBJ2-7 NA TRBV12-3/TRBV12-4 TGTGCCAGCAGTTACTCGGCTAGCGGGAAGTACGAGCAGTACTTC CASSYSASGKYEQYF
NA TRBJ1-1 many TRBV3-1 TGTGCCAGCAGCCAAGATTGGAGTGAAGCTTTCTTT CASSQDWSEAFF
NA TRBJ2-5 many TRBV11-1 TGTGCCAGCAGCCCCACGAATGGCCAAGAGACCCAGTACTTC CASSPTNGQETQYF
NA TRBJ2-7 many TRBV5-1 TGCGCCAGCAGTATTCCCCCATTTTACGAGCAGTACTTC CASSIPPFYEQYF
TRBD2 TRBJ2-7 many TRBV2 TGTGCCAGCGGCCGGGAGGGTCTCTCCTACGAGCAGTACTTC CASGREGLSYEQYF
NA TRBJ1-5 many TRBV30 TGTGCCTGGAGTGTCTTGCAGCTAAATCAGCCCCAGCATTTT CAWSVLQLNQPQHF
TRBD2 TRBJ2-3 many TRBV7-2 TGTGCCAGCAGCTCCCCGGGACTAGCGGGAGTTAGAACAGATACGCAGTATTTT CASSSPGLAGVRTDTQYF
NA TRBJ2-1 NA TRBV7-2 TGTGCCAGCACCTTGAACACTGAGCAGTTCTTC CASTLNTEQFF
TRBD1 TRBJ1-2 NA TRBV4-1 TGCGCCAGCAGCCTCTCCCCCCCAGGACAGGGGGCGTCTGGCTACACCTTC CASSLSPPGQGASGYTF
NA TRBJ1-1 many TRBV5-1 TGCGCCAGCAGCTTGAGACAGAGTTCCGGCATGAACACTGAAGCTTTCTTT CASSLRQSSGMNTEAFF
TRBD1 TRBJ2-4 NA TRBV3-1 TGTGCCAGCAGCCATGGACAGGGCAAAACCGGCAAAAACATTCAGTACTTC CASSHGQGKTGKNIQYF
TRBD1 TRBJ1-2 NA TRBV11-2 TGTGCCAGCAGCCCATACAGGGGGTCTACCTATGGCTACACCTTC CASSPYRGSTYGYTF
TRBD2 TRBJ2-5 NA TRBV24-1 TGTGCCACCAGTGACCGGACTAGCGGGGAGGTAGTGGAGACCCAGTACTTC CATSDRTSGEVVETQYF
NA TRBJ1-5 many TRBV18 TGTGCCAGCTCACCACCAGGCACAGGGTTTCCTCGGCCCCAGCATTTT CASSPPGTGFPRPQHF
NA TRBJ2-1 many TRBV7-9 TGTGCCAGCAGCCGAGAGAGCTCCTACAATGAACAGTTCTTC CASSRESSYNEQFF
TRBD2 TRBJ2-5 many TRBV28 TGTGCCAGCAGCGAGGGAGGGCTTGAGACCCAGTACTTC CASSEGGLETQYF
TRBD1 TRBJ1-1 NA TRBV19 TGTGCCAGTAGGACTAGACAGGGAGCCACTGAAGCTTTCTTT CASRTRQGATEAFF
TRBD1 TRBJ1-2 few TRBV6-6 TGTGCCAGCAGTTACTCGACAGGGAACTATGGCTACACCTTC CASSYSTGNYGYTF
NA TRBJ2-2 few TRBV20-1 TGCAGTGCTTATCAAGTACAGGGAAGGAACACCGGGGAGCTGTTTTTT CSAYQVQGRNTGELFF
NA TRBJ2-7 NA TRBV7-2 TGTGCCAGCAGCCAAGTAGGTGGAGGGCCATTCTACGAGCAGTACTTC CASSQVGGGPFYEQYF
TRBD1 TRBJ1-2 few TRBV18 TGTGCCAGCTCCCCCCGGACAGGGGAGAACTATGGCTACACCTTC CASSPRTGENYGYTF
TRBD2 TRBJ2-1 NA TRBV13 TGTGCCAGCAGCTCCGGGACTAAGTTGTATGAGCAGTTCTTC CASSSGTKLYEQFF
TRBD1 TRBJ1-5 many TRBV28 TGTGCCAGCAGTACTTCCAGGGGGTATGGCAATCAGCCCCAGCATTTT CASSTSRGYGNQPQHF
NA TRBJ2-1 many TRBV28 TGTGCCAGCAGTTTCACCGGGGGCGGCTACAATGAGCAGTTCTTC CASSFTGGGYNEQFF
TRBD1 TRBJ1-1 many TRBV6-1 TGTGCCAGCAGTCGCAGGGGGGAAGCTTTCTTT CASSRRGEAFF
NA TRBJ1-5 many TRBV3-1 TGTGCCAGCAGCCAGGACAACGCTTTTGGGAATCAGCCCCAGCATTTT CASSQDNAFGNQPQHF
NA TRBJ1-2 few TRBV9 TGTGCCAGCAGCGTAGGATCCGGGTCAGGAGGCTATGGCTACACCTTC CASSVGSGSGGYGYTF
TRBD1 TRBJ2-7 once TRBV30 TGTGCCTGCCTCGGGACAGCGAGCTACGCGCAGTACTTC CACLGTASYAQYF
NA TRBJ2-5 many TRBV20-1 TGCAGTGCTACTTCCTTGGCGGGCCTCCAAGAGACCCAGTACTTC CSATSLAGLQETQYF
NA TRBJ2-3 many TRBV12-3/TRBV12-4 TGTGCCAGCGGTTCCTCTACAATCACAGATACGCAGTATTTT CASGSSTITDTQYF
TRBD2 TRBJ2-1 few TRBV6-2/TRBV6-3 TGTGCCAGCAGTGGGGGGACTAGCGGCAATGAGCAGTTCTTC CASSGGTSGNEQFF
TRBD1 TRBJ1-6 NA TRBV28 TGTGCCAGCAGCCGAACAGGGGCGCCCCTCCACTTT CASSRTGAPLHF